The clone carrying this TCR beta chain was detected many times. Its antigen is still unknown. TCRdb re-derived calls from the 5' RACE reads in MiXCR, one entry per CDR3 protein. The sample has approximately 150,000 distinct CDR3 sequences, roughly 8.8% seen once. The record originates from a study of T cells after yellow fever vaccination. Regarding the study as a whole: Researchers report a weaker secondary response that nonetheless peaked faster, day 5 versus 15.

The germline gives CDR1 SEHNR, CDR2 FQNEAQ (reference sequence). This CDR3 has 12 amino acids. V lost 1 base and J 11 bases, leaving 6 bases between the germline ends. The sequence derives from a man aged 18-30 years who received the YFV17D yellow fever vaccine. The sample in question was CD8+ T cells sorted from PBMCs, obtained 45 days after the yellow fever booster vaccination. This chain connects TRBV7-9 to TRBJ1-6; no clear D. CDR3 amino acids: CASSLGVPPLHF. The DNA of the CDR3 is TGTGCCAGCAGCTTAGGAGTGCCACCCCTCCACTTT.